Sequencing of this T cell receptor (beta chain) was carried out in a study of cytomegalovirus exposure and HLA in healthy donors. V lost 5 bases, J lost 9 bases, and 11 bases lay in between. The CDR3 contains 13 residues. CDR1 and CDR2 from the germline V gene are PRHDT and FYEKMQ (reference sequence). Primers: 60 Vbeta forward and 13 Jbeta reverse. Generated by immunoSEQ multiplex PCR, the TCRdb table keeps only in-frame clones and is missing some. Here the sample spans under 200,000 clones, about 85% being singletons. General study points: In vitro testing confirmed a few CMV-associated chains as specific for CMV antigens.

As to this clone: Its antigen is unknown.

The sample comprised PBMCs. The sequence derives from a boy aged 2 to 9 in good health and CMV-seronegative. This chain uses TRBV13 with TRBJ1-6; D may be TRBD1 (6 bases). This CDR3 reads CASSQYRVSPLHF. For the CDR3, the DNA is TGTGCCAGCAGCCAGTACAGGGTTTCACCCCTCCACTTT.